In its sample, the clone carrying this T cell receptor (beta chain) was seen many times. Its antigen is undetermined. Construction of the TCRbeta library involved unique molecular identifiers. Each CDR3 protein gets one entry after TCRdb re-called the PCR reads with MiXCR. The data contain approximately 98,000 distinct CDR3 sequences, 5.5% to 6.5% of them singletons. These data originate in a study of T-cell reconstitution after alpha-beta-depleted transplantation in children. Overall study findings and caveats: T-cell counts and diversity at one year post-transplant came mainly from newly produced T cells. Reportedly, only several hundred clones from non-depleted graft cells drove alpha-beta T-cell counts at about two months.

The CDR3 loop spans 15 amino acids. The sequence was obtained from a male patient aged 2-9 years who had a stem cell transplant for acute lymphoblastic leukemia, so the T cells may come from the graft donor. The source was PBMCs, mostly from graft donor cells, collected 360 days after TCRalphabeta/CD19-depleted stem cell transplant. The chain couples TRBV21-1 to TRBJ2-1. TRBV21-1 is flagged as a pseudogene. This CDR3 reads CASSKEHLSYNEQFF. The CDR3, as DNA: TGTGCCAGCAGCAAAGAACACCTCTCCTACAATGAGCAGTTCTTC.